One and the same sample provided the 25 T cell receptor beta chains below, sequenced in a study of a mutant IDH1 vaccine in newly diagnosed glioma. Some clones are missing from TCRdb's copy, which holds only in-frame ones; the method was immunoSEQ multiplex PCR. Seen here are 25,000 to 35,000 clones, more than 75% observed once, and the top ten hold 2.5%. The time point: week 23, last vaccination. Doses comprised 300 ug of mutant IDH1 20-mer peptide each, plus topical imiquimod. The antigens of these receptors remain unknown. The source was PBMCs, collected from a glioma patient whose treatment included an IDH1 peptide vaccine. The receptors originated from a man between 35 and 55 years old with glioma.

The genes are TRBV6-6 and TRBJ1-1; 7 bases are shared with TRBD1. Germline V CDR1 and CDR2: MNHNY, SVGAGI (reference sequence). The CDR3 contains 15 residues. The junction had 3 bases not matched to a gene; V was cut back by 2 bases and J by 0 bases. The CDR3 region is CASSYPTGVNTEAFF. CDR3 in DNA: TGTGCCAGCAGTTACCCAACAGGGGTGAACACTGAAGCTTTCTTT.

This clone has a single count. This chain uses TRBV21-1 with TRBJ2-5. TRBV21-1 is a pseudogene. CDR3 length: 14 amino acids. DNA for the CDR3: TGTGCCAGCAGCAAAGCCGGGCTGGAAGAGACCCAGTACTTC. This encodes CASSKAGLEETQYF.

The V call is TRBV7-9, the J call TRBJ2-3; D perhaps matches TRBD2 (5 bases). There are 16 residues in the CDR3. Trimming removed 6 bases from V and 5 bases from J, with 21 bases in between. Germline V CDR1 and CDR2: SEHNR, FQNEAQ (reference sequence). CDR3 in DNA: TGTGCCAGCAGTTCGATCCACCAACACCGGGGAGATACGCAGTATTTT. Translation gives CASSSIHQHRGDTQYF.

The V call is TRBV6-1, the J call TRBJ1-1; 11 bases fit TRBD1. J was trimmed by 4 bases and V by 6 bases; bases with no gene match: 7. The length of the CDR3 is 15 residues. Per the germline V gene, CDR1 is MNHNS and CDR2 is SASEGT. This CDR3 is CASSPWDRGSTEAFF. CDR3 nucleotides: TGTGCCAGCAGCCCCTGGGACAGGGGGAGCACTGAAGCTTTCTTT.

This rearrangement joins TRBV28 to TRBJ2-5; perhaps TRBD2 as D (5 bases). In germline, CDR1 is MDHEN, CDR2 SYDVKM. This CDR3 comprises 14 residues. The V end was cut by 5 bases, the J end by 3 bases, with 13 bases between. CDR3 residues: CASSKAGDEETQYF. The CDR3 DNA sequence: TGTGCCAGCAGTAAGGCGGGCGACGAAGAGACCCAGTACTTC. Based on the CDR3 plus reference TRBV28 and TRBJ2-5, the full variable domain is DVKVTQSSRYLVKRTGEKVFLECVQDMDHENMFWYRQDPGLGLRLIYFSYDVKMKEKGDIPEGYSVSREKKERFSLILESASTNQTSMYLCASSKAGDEETQYFGPGTRLLVL.

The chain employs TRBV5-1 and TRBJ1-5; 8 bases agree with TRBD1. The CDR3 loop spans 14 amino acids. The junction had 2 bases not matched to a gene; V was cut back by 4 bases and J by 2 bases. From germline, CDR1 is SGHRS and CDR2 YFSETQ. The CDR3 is CASSEGQGNQPQHF. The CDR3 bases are TGCGCCAGCAGCGAGGGACAGGGCAATCAGCCCCAGCATTTT.

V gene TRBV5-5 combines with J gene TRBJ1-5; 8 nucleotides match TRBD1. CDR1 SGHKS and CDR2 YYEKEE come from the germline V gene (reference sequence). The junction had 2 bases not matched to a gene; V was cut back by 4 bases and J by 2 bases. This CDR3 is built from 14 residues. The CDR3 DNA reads TGTGCCAGCAGCCAGGGGGCAGGCAATCAGCCCCAGCATTTT. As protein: CASSQGAGNQPQHF.

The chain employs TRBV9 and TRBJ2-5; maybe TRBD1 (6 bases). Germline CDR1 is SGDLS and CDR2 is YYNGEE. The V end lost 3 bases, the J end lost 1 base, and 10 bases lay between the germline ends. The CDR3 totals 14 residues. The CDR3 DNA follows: TGTGCCAGCAGCGCCCTGACAGGCCAAGAGACCCAGTACTTC. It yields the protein CASSALTGQETQYF.

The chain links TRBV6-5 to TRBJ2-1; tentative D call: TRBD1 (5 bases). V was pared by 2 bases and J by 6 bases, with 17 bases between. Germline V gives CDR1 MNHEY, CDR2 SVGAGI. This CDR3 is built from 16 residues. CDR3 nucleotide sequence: TGTGCCAGCAGTTACCAACAGGAACTACCCCTCAATGAGCAGTTCTTC. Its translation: CASSYQQELPLNEQFF.

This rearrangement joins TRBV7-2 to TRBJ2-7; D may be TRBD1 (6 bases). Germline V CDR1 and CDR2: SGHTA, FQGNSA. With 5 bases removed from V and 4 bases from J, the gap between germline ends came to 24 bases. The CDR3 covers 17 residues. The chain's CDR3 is CASSQGTTGQGIYEQYF. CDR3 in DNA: TGTGCCAGCAGCCAAGGGACCACGGGACAAGGAATTTACGAGCAGTACTTC.

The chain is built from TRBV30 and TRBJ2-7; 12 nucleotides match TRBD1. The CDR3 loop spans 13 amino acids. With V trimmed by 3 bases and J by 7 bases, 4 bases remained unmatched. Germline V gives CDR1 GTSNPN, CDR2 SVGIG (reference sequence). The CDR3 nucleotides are TGTGCCTGGAGCCGGGACAGGGGGCAGGAGCAGTACGTC. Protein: CAWSRDRGQEQYV.

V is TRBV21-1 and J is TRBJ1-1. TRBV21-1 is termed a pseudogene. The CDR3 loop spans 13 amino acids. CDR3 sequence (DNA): TGTGCCAGCAGCGCCAACGCGAACACTGAAGCTTTCTTT. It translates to CASSANANTEAFF.

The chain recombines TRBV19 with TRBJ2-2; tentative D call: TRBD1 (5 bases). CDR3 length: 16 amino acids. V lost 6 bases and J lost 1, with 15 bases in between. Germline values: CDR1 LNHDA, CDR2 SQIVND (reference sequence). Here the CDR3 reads CASSPSGQGNTGELFF. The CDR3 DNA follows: TGTGCCAGTAGCCCTTCCGGGCAGGGGAACACCGGGGAGCTGTTTTTT.

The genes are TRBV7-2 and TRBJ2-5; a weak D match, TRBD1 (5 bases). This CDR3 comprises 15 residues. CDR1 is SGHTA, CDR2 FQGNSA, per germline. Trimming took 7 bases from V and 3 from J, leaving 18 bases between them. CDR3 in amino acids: CASTSMVGAEETQYF. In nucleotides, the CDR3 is TGTGCCAGCACTTCAATGGTAGGGGCGGAAGAGACCCAGTACTTC.

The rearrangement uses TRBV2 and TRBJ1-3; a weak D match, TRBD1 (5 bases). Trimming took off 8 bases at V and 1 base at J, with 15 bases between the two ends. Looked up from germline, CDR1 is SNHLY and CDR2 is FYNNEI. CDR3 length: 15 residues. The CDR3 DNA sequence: TGTGCCAGCGCCCGACTTCAGGGTTCTGGAAACACCATATATTTT. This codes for CASARLQGSGNTIYF.

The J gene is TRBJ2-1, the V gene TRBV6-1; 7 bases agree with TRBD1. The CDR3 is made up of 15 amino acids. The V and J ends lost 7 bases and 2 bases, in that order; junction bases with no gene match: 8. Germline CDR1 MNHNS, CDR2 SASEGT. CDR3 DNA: TGTGCCAGCAATAAACAGGGGTCTGCCTACAATGAGCAGTTCTTC. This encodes CASNKQGSAYNEQFF.

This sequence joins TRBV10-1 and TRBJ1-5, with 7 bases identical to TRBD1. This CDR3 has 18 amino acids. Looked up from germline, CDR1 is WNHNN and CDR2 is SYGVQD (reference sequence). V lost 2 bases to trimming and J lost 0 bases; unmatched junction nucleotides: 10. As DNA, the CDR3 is TGCGCCAGCAGTGAGGAGACAGGGAGGACACTTAGCAATCAGCCCCAGCATTTT. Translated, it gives CASSEETGRTLSNQPQHF.

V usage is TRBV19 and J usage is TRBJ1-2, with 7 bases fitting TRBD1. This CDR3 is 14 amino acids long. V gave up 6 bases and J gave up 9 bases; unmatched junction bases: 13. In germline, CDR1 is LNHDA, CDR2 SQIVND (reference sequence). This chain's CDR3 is CASRERETGMSYTF. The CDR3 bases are TGTGCCAGTAGAGAGAGAGAGACAGGGATGAGCTACACCTTC.

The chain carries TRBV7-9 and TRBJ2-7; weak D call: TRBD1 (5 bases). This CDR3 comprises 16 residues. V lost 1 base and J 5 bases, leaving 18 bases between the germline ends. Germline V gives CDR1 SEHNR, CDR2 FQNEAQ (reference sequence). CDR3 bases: TGTGCCAGCAGCTTAGATCCGGTGGCAGGGTGGAACGAGCAGTACTTC. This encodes CASSLDPVAGWNEQYF.

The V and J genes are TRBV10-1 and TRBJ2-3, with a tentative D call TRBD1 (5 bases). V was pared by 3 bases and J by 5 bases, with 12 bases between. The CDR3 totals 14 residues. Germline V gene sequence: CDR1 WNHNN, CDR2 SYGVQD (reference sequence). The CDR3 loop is CASSDPPRGDTQYF. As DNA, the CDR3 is TGCGCCAGCAGTGACCCCCCAAGGGGAGATACGCAGTATTTT.

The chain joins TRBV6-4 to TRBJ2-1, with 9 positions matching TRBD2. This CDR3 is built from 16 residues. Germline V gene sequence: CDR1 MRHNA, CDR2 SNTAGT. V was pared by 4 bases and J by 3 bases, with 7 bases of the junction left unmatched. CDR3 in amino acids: CASSGAAGGGYNEQFF. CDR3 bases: TGTGCCAGCAGTGGAGCCGCGGGGGGGGGCTACAATGAGCAGTTCTTC.

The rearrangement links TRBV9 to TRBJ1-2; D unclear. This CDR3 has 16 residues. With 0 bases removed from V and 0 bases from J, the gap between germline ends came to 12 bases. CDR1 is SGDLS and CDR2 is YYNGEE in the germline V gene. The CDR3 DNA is TGTGCCAGCAGCGTAGCCCCAACAACATCTAACTATGGCTACACCTTC. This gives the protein CASSVAPTTSNYGYTF.

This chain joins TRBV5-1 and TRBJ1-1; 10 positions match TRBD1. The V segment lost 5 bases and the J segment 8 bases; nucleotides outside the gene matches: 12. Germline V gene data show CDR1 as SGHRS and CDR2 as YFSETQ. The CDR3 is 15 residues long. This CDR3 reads CASRENDRGPTEAFF. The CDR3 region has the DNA TGCGCCAGCAGAGAGAACGACAGGGGGCCGACGGAAGCTTTCTTT.

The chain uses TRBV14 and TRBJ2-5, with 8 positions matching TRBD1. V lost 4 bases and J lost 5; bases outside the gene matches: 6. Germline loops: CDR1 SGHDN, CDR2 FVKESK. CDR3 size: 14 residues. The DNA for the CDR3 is TGTGCCAGCAGCCTCACGACAGGGGCGGAGACCCAGTACTTC. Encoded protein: CASSLTTGAETQYF.

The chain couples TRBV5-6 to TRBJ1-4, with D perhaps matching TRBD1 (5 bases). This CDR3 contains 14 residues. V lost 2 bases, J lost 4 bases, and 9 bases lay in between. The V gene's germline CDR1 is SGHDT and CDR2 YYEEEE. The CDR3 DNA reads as TGTGCCAGCAGCTTTGGGGGACTTAATGAAAAACTGTTTTTT. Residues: CASSFGGLNEKLFF.